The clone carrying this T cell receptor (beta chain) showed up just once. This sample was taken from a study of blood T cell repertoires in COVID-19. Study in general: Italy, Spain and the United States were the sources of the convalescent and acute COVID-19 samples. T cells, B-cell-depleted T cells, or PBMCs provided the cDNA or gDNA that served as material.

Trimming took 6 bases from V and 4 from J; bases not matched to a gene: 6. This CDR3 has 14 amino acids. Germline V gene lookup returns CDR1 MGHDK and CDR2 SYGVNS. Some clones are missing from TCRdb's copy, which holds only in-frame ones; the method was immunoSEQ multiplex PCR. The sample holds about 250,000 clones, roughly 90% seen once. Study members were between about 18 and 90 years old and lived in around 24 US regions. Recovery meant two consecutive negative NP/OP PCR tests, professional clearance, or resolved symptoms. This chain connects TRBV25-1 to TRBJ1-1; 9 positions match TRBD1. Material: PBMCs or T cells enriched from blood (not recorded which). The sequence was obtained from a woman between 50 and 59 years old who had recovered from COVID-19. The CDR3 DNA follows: TGTGCCAGCAGGGGGACAGGGATCGGCACTGAAGCTTTCTTT. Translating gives CASRGTGIGTEAFF.